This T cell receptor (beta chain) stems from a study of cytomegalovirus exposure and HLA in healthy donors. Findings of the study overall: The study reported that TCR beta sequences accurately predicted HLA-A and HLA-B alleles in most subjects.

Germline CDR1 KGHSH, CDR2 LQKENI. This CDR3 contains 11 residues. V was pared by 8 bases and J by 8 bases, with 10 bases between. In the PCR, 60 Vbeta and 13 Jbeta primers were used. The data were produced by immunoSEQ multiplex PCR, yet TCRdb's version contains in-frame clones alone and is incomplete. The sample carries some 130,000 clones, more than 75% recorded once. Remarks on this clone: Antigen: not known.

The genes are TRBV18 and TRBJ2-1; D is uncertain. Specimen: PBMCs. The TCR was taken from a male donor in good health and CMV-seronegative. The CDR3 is CASANPDEQFF. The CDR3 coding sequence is TGTGCCAGCGCGAATCCCGATGAGCAGTTCTTC.